This TCR beta chain was identified during a study of human T cells and chemical hapten exposure. About the study: The variation in per-sample TCR yields arose mainly from small differences in pooled library volumes. Findings and caveats of the study: Relative to control repertoires, expanded TCRs gave rise to significantly more large CDR3 similarity clusters.

Time point noted: patch test 1, 2 weeks after DPC sensitization. This sample's treatment: therapeutic diphenylcyclopropenone sensitization with weekly scalp DPC. Unfractionated whole blood yielded total RNA. Worth noting for this clonotype: Its antigen is undetermined.

TCRdb re-called the RACE reads through MiXCR, storing one row per CDR3 protein. The sample consists of over 35,000 distinct CDR3 sequences, approximately 3.6% of them appearing once. CDR3 length equals 13 residues. V lost 1 base and J 4 bases, leaving 6 bases between the germline ends. Germline values: CDR1 SGHDN, CDR2 FVKESK. This specimen was whole blood, taken in connection with sensitization to the hapten diphenylcyclopropenone (DPC). This sequence originates from a middle-aged man with alopecia areata. Some clones in this sample may be carry-over from other donors' samples. The chain has TRBV14 and TRBJ2-3; no firm D call. The CDR3 reads CASSQGFPDTQYF. CDR3 coding DNA: TGTGCCAGCAGCCAAGGTTTTCCAGATACGCAGTATTTT.